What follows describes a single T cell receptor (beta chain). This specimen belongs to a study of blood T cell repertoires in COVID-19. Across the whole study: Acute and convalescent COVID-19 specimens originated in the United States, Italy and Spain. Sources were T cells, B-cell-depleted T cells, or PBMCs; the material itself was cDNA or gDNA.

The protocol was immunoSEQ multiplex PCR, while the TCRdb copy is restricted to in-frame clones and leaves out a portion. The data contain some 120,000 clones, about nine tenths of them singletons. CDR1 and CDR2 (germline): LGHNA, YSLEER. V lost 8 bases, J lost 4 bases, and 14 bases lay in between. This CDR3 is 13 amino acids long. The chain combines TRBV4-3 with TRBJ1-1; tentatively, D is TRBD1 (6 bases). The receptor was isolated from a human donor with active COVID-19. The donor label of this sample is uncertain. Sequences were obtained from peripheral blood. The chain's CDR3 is CASSHVRGTEAFF. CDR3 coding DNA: TGCGCCAGCTCCCACGTCAGGGGCACTGAAGCTTTCTTT.